What follows are 5 T cell receptor beta chains derived from one specimen sequenced in a study of blood T cell repertoires in COVID-19. Profiling relied on immunoSEQ multiplex PCR, and the TCRdb table lists in-frame clones only, not all of them. The sample holds some 300,000 clones; around 91% are singletons and the top ten take around a tenth. Sequencing was done on a sample of PBMCs or T cells enriched from blood (not recorded which). The receptors shown here come from a woman in her forties who had recovered from COVID-19.

CDR3 residues: CASNEQGVNSGNTIYF. The DNA for the CDR3 is TGCGCCAGCAACGAACAGGGAGTCAACTCTGGAAACACCATATATTTT. The V and J genes are TRBV5-1 and TRBJ1-3; maybe TRBD1 (6 bases). Germline assignment: CDR1 SGHRS and CDR2 YFSETQ. Trimming pared 6 bases from V and 0 bases from J, leaving 16 bases between. The CDR3 spans 16 residues.

The CDR3 reads CASRRTGMGQPQHF. The CDR3 DNA follows: TGTGCCAGCAGGCGGACAGGTATGGGTCAGCCCCAGCATTTT. The rearrangement links TRBV2 to TRBJ1-5; 7 bases match TRBD1. V dropped 6 bases and J dropped 6; count of bases not matched to a gene: 8. The CDR3 is 14 amino acids. Per germline, CDR1 SNHLY and CDR2 FYNNEI. The full variable domain, in which reference TRBV2 and TRBJ1-5 provide the parts outside the CDR3, is EPEVTQTPSHQVTQMGQEVILRCVPISNHLYFYWYRQILGQKVEFLVSFYNNEISEKSEIFDDQFSVERPDGSNFTLKIRSTKLEDSAMYFCASRRTGMGQPQHFGDGTRLSIL.

The chain carries TRBV27 and TRBJ2-7, with 8 bases identical to TRBD2. The trim removed 7 bases at V and 1 base at J, leaving 9 bases unmatched. The V gene's germline CDR1 is MNHEY and CDR2 SMNVEV (reference sequence). The CDR3 spans 15 residues. CDR3 coding DNA: TGTGCCAGCATGTCCGGGAGGGCCTGGTCCTACGAGCAGTACTTC. Amino acids: CASMSGRAWSYEQYF.

The rearrangement links TRBV7-2 to TRBJ2-2; weak D call: TRBD1 (6 bases). Germline values: CDR1 SGHTA, CDR2 FQGNSA. The CDR3 is 16 amino acids. V was trimmed by 5 bases and J by 3 bases, leaving 16 bases between them. Written as DNA, the CDR3 is TGTGCCAGCAGCGCCAAACAGGGCCCGGACACCGGGGAGCTGTTTTTT. Its protein is CASSAKQGPDTGELFF.

This clone came up once. The V call is TRBV19, the J call TRBJ2-1; perhaps TRBD2 as D (5 bases). V was cut by 1 base and J by 5 bases, with 6 bases left in between. Germline CDR1 reads LNHDA; CDR2 reads SQIVND (reference sequence). The CDR3 has 13 residues. CDR3 amino acids: CASSIVGNNEQFF. The CDR3 DNA reads TGTGCCAGTAGTATAGTCGGGAACAATGAGCAGTTCTTC.